A single TCR beta chain is shown here with its context. Its target is unknown. The length of the CDR3 is 13 residues. Trimming removed 5 bases from V and 3 bases from J; junction bases left unmatched: 4. Germline CDR1 LGHNT, CDR2 FRNRAP. This sample stems from a study of T cell repertoires in cytomegalovirus infection. TCRdb reprocessed the reads with MiXCR, giving one entry per CDR3 protein. The data show a few hundred thousand distinct CDR3 sequences, over 7.5% seen once. Study-wide findings and caveats: There were HLA-C-restricted CMV-specific TCR beta clonotypes dominating the ex vivo response.

Material: PBMCs. The chain links TRBV12-5 to TRBJ2-7, with 7 bases identical to TRBD1. The receptor comes from a human donor in good health (CMV status not recorded). Some clones in this sample may be carry-over from other donors' samples. The CDR3 DNA is TGTGCTAGTGGTCCCGGGACAGTCTACGAGCAGTACTTC. Protein sequence: CASGPGTVYEQYF. Based on the CDR3 plus reference TRBV12-5 and TRBJ2-7, the full variable domain is DARVTQTPRHKVTEMGQEVTMRCQPILGHNTVFWYRQTMMQGLELLAYFRNRAPLDDSGMPKDRFSAEMPDATLATLKIQPSEPRDSAVYFCASGPGTVYEQYFGPGTRLTVT.